The entry below describes one T cell receptor beta chain. No antigen is known for it. The data belong to a study of shared clonotypes between healthy human individuals. Findings and caveats of the study: Memory subsets had estimated richness that was generally smaller than that of naive subsets. Clonotypes that were shared across four donors made up about 4.5% of naive CD4 clonotypes.

Clones were sequenced by immunoSEQ multiplex PCR, and TCRdb holds only the in-frame ones, with some missing. The sample has about 1,800,000 clones; about 95% are singletons. Naive CD8 cells were CD45RO-negative, positively selected for CCR7, excluding terminally differentiated effector memory CD45RA+ cells. Trimming removed 0 bases at V and 4 bases at J, with 4 bases between. From germline, CDR1 is WNHNN and CDR2 SYGVQD (reference sequence). The CDR3 is 13 amino acids. The sequence was collected from a man younger than 35 in good health. The chain recombines TRBV10-1 with TRBJ2-1, with D hard to call. Sequenced: naive CD8+ T cells sorted from blood. The CDR3 DNA sequence: TGCGCCAGCAGTGAGTCGATTTACAATGAGCAGTTCTTC. This encodes CASSESIYNEQFF.